This T cell receptor beta chain comes out of a study of blood T cell repertoires in COVID-19. Background on the study: Whether acute or convalescent, the COVID-19 samples came from the United States, Italy and Spain. Sources were T cells, B-cell-depleted T cells, or PBMCs; the material itself was cDNA or gDNA.

Germline CDR1 is SGDLS and CDR2 is YYNGEE. The CDR3 extends over 15 amino acids. Trimming cost V 1 base and J 10 bases, with 15 bases left between them. This clone was found a few times. Per the original methods: The authors estimated nucleated cell counts from reference gene primer amplification. Repertoires were generated with immunoSEQ multiplex PCR, while TCRdb's copy carries only in-frame clones and drops some. That table is the source of V, J and clone size, and D and trimming were worked out from the DNA. The data show about 140,000 clones, approximately 80% seen once. This clonotype originated in a woman at least 80 years old with active or convalescent COVID-19. This chain connects TRBV9 to TRBJ1-6; TRBD1 might be the D (5 bases). The source material was peripheral blood. CDR3 region: CASSVSGDPGSPLHF. The CDR3 nucleotides read TGTGCCAGCAGCGTATCGGGGGATCCCGGATCACCCCTCCACTTT.